These 8 T cell receptor beta chains were all obtained from the same sample, sequenced in a study of CD8 T cells in ankylosing spondylitis. Findings and limits, study-wide: A motif in TCR beta, a set of roughly eight highly homologous variants, appeared characteristic of ankylosing spondylitis blood.

TCRdb called the 5' RACE reads again in MiXCR, with one record for every CDR3 protein. Among 330,000 or so distinct CDR3 sequences listed, roughly 8% were seen once. These receptors' targets are unknown. The sequenced material came from blood, either unsorted or a sorted T cell fraction (not recorded which). The source of these receptors is a male donor with ankylosing spondylitis.

The sample holds many counts of this clonotype. The rearrangement joins TRBV5-5 to TRBJ2-5; D uncertain. Per germline, CDR1 SGHKS and CDR2 YYEKEE (reference sequence). The length of the CDR3 is 11 residues. V was shortened by 6 bases and J by 5 bases, with 8 bases between the two germline ends. CDR3 bases: TGTGCCAGCACCTACATGGAGACCCAGTACTTC. Residues: CASTYMETQYF.

This chain connects TRBV28 to TRBJ2-5; D tentatively reads TRBD1 or TRBD2 (5 bases each). CDR1 and CDR2 (germline): MDHEN, SYDVKM. Trimming took 7 bases from V and 4 from J, leaving 16 bases between them. The CDR3 spans 14 residues. CDR3 coding DNA: TGTGCCAGCAATGGTTGGGGGATTGGAGAGACCCAGTACTTC. It is translated as CASNGWGIGETQYF.

This clonotype appeared a few times. The chain recombines TRBV6-5 with TRBJ2-7, with a possible D match to TRBD2 (5 bases). From germline, CDR1 is MNHEY and CDR2 SVGAGI. There are 12 residues in the CDR3. Trimming shortened V by 2 bases and J by 7 bases, and 9 bases separated the two germline ends. The CDR3 protein is CASSYGTGEQYF. CDR3 bases: TGTGCCAGCAGTTACGGAACGGGGGAGCAGTACTTC.

This clonotype was recorded at least ten times. The CDR3 loop reads CATSRVQRGNYEQYF. The CDR3 nucleotides are TGTGCCACCAGCAGAGTCCAGCGGGGGAATTACGAGCAGTACTTC. The V gene is TRBV15, the J gene TRBJ2-7, with 8 bases that match TRBD2. The CDR3 runs to 15 residues. The J segment lost 4 bases and the V segment lost 1 base, leaving 6 bases of the junction unmatched. Germline assignment: CDR1 LNHNV and CDR2 YYDKDF (reference sequence).

This clonotype was detected many times. V and J are TRBV7-9 and TRBJ2-5; D is unresolved. The CDR3 is 12 amino acids. Per germline, CDR1 SEHNR and CDR2 FQNEAQ (reference sequence). V was trimmed by 1 base and J by 9 bases, leaving 9 bases between them. The CDR3 loop is CASSLVSRPQYF. The CDR3 DNA reads TGTGCCAGCAGCTTAGTTTCCAGGCCCCAGTACTTC.

This clonotype showed up many times. This chain uses TRBV2 with TRBJ2-7; 8 nucleotides agree with TRBD2. Germline CDR1 and CDR2: SNHLY and FYNNEI. The CDR3 has 14 amino acids. With 8 bases clipped from V and 6 bases from J, the junction kept 12 bases outside the gene matches. The CDR3 protein is CASGWGLGTGEQYF. The CDR3 DNA follows: TGTGCCAGCGGGTGGGGACTAGGAACTGGCGAGCAGTACTTC.

The V gene is TRBV29-1, the J gene TRBJ2-7; unclear D gene. V shed 1 base and J shed 0 bases, with 10 bases lying between them. Germline values: CDR1 SQVTM, CDR2 ANQGSEA. This CDR3 region has 14 residues. In DNA form, the CDR3 reads TGCAGCGTTGAAGTGACTTCGAGCTCCTACGAGCAGTACTTC. Its protein product is CSVEVTSSSYEQYF.

V and J are TRBV25-1 and TRBJ2-3; a weak D match, TRBD2 (7 bases). The CDR3 extends over 14 amino acids. Germline loops: CDR1 MGHDK, CDR2 SYGVNS. The V and J ends lost 1 base and 7 bases respectively, with 12 bases between them. CDR3 residues: CASSESGGPHTQYF. DNA of the CDR3: TGTGCCAGCAGTGAATCCGGGGGGCCACATACGCAGTATTTT.